The TCR beta chain under discussion was sequenced for a study of metastatic and nonmetastatic thyroid tumors. The CDR3 spans 11 residues. The ends were cut back, 8 bases at V and 4 bases at J, with 7 bases in the middle. Germline CDR1 reads SNHLY; CDR2 reads FYNNEI. TCRdb re-called clones from the PCR reads using MiXCR. The repertoire consists of 6,100 or so clones, with roughly 30% occurring once and the leading ten covering 15% to 20%. This clone rates as medium-sized. Each patient came to thyroid surgery without any prior treatment (of any kind). The sequencing sample was made of adjacent normal tissue. The gene calls are TRBV2 and TRBJ2-3; D not certain. This TCR was sampled from a female donor with papillary thyroid cancer or a benign thyroid nodule (not recorded which). Some clones in this sample may be carry-over from other donors' samples. CDR3 sequence: CASAISDTQYF. CDR3 nucleotide sequence: TGTGCCAGCGCTATATCAGATACGCAGTATTTT.